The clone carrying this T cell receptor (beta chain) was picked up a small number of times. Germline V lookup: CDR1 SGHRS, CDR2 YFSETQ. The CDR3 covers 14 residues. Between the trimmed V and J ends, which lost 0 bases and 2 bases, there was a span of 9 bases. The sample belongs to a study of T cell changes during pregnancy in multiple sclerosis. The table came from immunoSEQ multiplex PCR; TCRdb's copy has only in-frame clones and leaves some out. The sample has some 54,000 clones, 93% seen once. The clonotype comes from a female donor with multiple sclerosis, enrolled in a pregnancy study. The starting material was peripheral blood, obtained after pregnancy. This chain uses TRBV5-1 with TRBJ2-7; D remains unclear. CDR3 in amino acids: CASSLVVSPYEQYF. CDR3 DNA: TGCGCCAGCAGCTTGGTTGTATCCCCCTACGAGCAGTACTTC.